Listed below are T cell receptor beta chains from one sample, sequenced in a study of blood T cell repertoires in COVID-19. Generated by immunoSEQ multiplex PCR, the TCRdb table keeps only in-frame clones and is missing some. The table has 100,000 to 150,000 clones, approximately 89% seen once. Sample: peripheral blood. The origin of the receptors is a man over 45 with acute or convalescent COVID-19. Both conserved end residues are part of each CDR3. The D gene is left open where the match is weak. Some rows have no size entry. The others give once, few or many, or a class for an expanded clone.

j_call clone_size d_call v_call cdr3_nt cdr3_aa
TRBJ2-5 . TRBD2 TRBV7-9 TGTGCCAGCAGCTTACTACTAGCGGGGCCCGATAGGGAGACCCAGTACTTC CASSLLLAGPDRETQYF
TRBJ2-7 . . TRBV2 TGTGCCAGCGTTGGCGGAAGCTCCTACGAGCAGTACTTC CASVGGSSYEQYF
TRBJ1-1 . . TRBV7-2 TGTGCCAGCAGCTTAGCAAGGACAGACGCTTTCTTT CASSLARTDAFF
TRBJ1-2 . . TRBV28 TGTGCCAGCAGTTTCAGGGACTATGGCTACACCTTC CASSFRDYGYTF
TRBJ1-1 . . TRBV5-1 TGCGCCAGCAGCTTGTTAGGTGGACAGCACACTGAAGCTTTCTTT CASSLLGGQHTEAFF
TRBJ1-2 . . TRBV28 TGTGCTACCATAGGGGGACCGGTTGGCTACACCTTC CATIGGPVGYTF
TRBJ1-4 . . TRBV12-3/TRBV12-4 TGTGCCAGCACCGAGGGGGAGAGAAAACTGTTTTTT CASTEGERKLFF
TRBJ1-1 . TRBD1 TRBV5-1 TGCGCCAGCAGCGTGGGACAGGGGTGGACTGAAGCTTTCTTT CASSVGQGWTEAFF
TRBJ2-7 . . TRBV28 TGTGCCAGCAGTTCACCCAGGGTTTTCCACGAGCAGTACTTC CASSSPRVFHEQYF
TRBJ1-4 . TRBD1 TRBV3-1/TRBV3-2 TGTGCCAGCAGCCTCGGACAGGGGCAGGGGAATGAAAAACTGTTTTTT CASSLGQGQGNEKLFF
TRBJ1-5 . . TRBV27 TGTGCCAGCAGTTTATCCCCAGCCCAAAGTGACCTACGAGCCAGGGTGGAGCCCCAGCATTTT CASSLSPAQSDLRARVEPQHF
TRBJ1-2 . . TRBV3-1/TRBV3-2 TGTGCCAGCAGCCAAGGGGCTGGCTACACCTTC CASSQGAGYTF
TRBJ1-5 . . TRBV6-6 TGTGCCAGCAGTTACTCGGGGCAGAGCAATCAGCCCCAGCATTTT CASSYSGQSNQPQHF
TRBJ2-7 . TRBD2 TRBV6-6 TGTGCCAGCATTACCTGGGGGGGAGAAGAATACGAGCAGTACTTC CASITWGGEEYEQYF
TRBJ1-2 . . TRBV27 TGTGCCAGCGCTTCGCAGGGATTCGGTGGCTACACCTTC CASASQGFGGYTF
TRBJ2-4 . TRBD2 TRBV7-9 TGTGCCAGCAGCTTGACTAGCGGAAAAAACATTCAGTACTTC CASSLTSGKNIQYF
TRBJ1-3 . . TRBV5-1 TGCGCCAGCAGCTTCGGGACAACCGGCGTAAACACCATATATTTT CASSFGTTGVNTIYF
TRBJ1-2 . TRBD1 TRBV7-2 TGTGCCAGCAGCCTACATGGGACAGGTCCCTTTGGCTACACCTTC CASSLHGTGPFGYTF
TRBJ1-2 . TRBD1 TRBV19 TGTGCCAGTGGATTACAGGGGGCGGTCTACACCTTC CASGLQGAVYTF
TRBJ1-1 . . TRBV6-1 TGTGCCAGCAGTGAAGCGGGGCTATACACTGAAGCTTTCTTT CASSEAGLYTEAFF
TRBJ1-5 . . TRBV6-5 TGTGCCAGCATCGGGGGGGTAGGCAATCAGCCCCAGCATTTT CASIGGVGNQPQHF
TRBJ1-2 . . TRBV29-1 TGCAGCGTGGCATCCATACAGTATGGCTACACCTTC CSVASIQYGYTF
TRBJ1-4 . . TRBV6-6 TGTGCCAGCAGTTACTACACGGCAGGGTTGAATGAAAAACTGTTTTTT CASSYYTAGLNEKLFF
TRBJ2-1 . . TRBV11-2 TGTGCCAGCAGGCGGACTTCGACCAATGAGCAGTTCTTC CASRRTSTNEQFF
TRBJ1-2 once . TRBV5-5 TGTGCCAGCAGCTACCGATATTCTTCTATCGACACAGCTAACTATGGCTACACCTTC CASSYRYSSIDTANYGYTF
TRBJ1-4 . . TRBV5-5 TGTGCCAGCAGCTTGCAAGGGGCGACGATTGAAAAACTGTTTTTT CASSLQGATIEKLFF
TRBJ1-6 . . TRBV3-1/TRBV3-2 TGTGCCAGCAGCCCCCAGGGCGGCAGTATCTCCTATAATTCACCCCTCCACTTT CASSPQGGSISYNSPLHF
TRBJ1-4 few . TRBV9 TGTGCCAGCAGCGGTGAGGGCAGTGCTAGTGAAAAACTGTTTTTT CASSGEGSASEKLFF
TRBJ2-7 . . TRBV29-1 TGCAGCGTTTCTCAGGCAAACATGTACTACGAGCAGTACTTC CSVSQANMYYEQYF
TRBJ2-5 . TRBD2 TRBV2 TGTGCCAGTTCCCTAGCGGGGGGCGTGGGAGAAGACTTC CASSLAGGVGEDF
TRBJ2-1 . . TRBV11-3 TGTGCCAGCAGCTTTATGAGTTACAATGAGCAGTTCTTC CASSFMSYNEQFF
TRBJ2-4 few TRBD1 TRBV3-1/TRBV3-2 TGTGCCAGCAGCTACCGACAGGGGGCGACCAAAAACATTCAGTACTTC CASSYRQGATKNIQYF
TRBJ1-5 . . TRBV5-6 TGTGCCAGCAGTATTAAACAGGGCTATCAGCCCCAGCATTTT CASSIKQGYQPQHF
TRBJ2-7 . . TRBV27 TGTGCCAGCAGTTTTGGGGGGTCGACCTTCTCCTACGAGCAGTACTTC CASSFGGSTFSYEQYF
TRBJ1-2 . . TRBV28 TGTGCCAGCAGCCGCCAACAGGGAGACTATGGCTACACCTTC CASSRQQGDYGYTF
TRBJ2-2 . TRBD2 TRBV7-9 TGTGCCAGCAGAAGAAACCCGGGACTAGCATCGAACACCGGGGAGCTGTTTTTT CASRRNPGLASNTGELFF
TRBJ1-2 once . TRBV7-8 TGTGCCAGCAGCTTAGTCAACCCCATGGGCGATACAAACTATGGCTACACCTTC CASSLVNPMGDTNYGYTF
TRBJ2-7 . TRBD1 TRBV4-2 TGTGCCAGCAGCCAAGGACAGGGGAATTTCTACGAGCAGTACTTC CASSQGQGNFYEQYF
TRBJ1-5 . . TRBV28 TGTGCCAGCAGCCCGGCGGGAGTTCAGCCCCAGCATTTT CASSPAGVQPQHF
TRBJ2-1 . TRBD1 TRBV5-1 TGCGCCAGCAGCTTGGGGGACAGGGGTGACTACAATGAGCAGTTCTTC CASSLGDRGDYNEQFF
TRBJ2-3 once TRBD2 TRBV28 TGTGCCAGCAGTAGCCACGGTTTCCAGCGGGACGGGATAGGTACGCAGTATTTT CASSSHGFQRDGIGTQYF
TRBJ1-2 . . TRBV12-3/TRBV12-4 TGTGCCAGCAGTCCCTTGGAGGAGGGAGGCTACACCTTC CASSPLEEGGYTF